Only a few counts were recorded for the clone carrying this TCR beta chain. Its target is not known. This record comes from a study of T cells after yellow fever vaccination. The wider study: Fractions with few cells were prepared using SMART-Seq v4 Ultra Low Input. Study-wide points: Within FACS-sorted repertoires, abundant clonotypes contaminating from the bulk population could be present. Once the booster was given, most primary-vaccination clones reappeared, at just over 95% for CD4 and 88% for CD8.

The CDR3 runs 16 residues. In germline, CDR1 is LGHNA, CDR2 YNFKEQ. Trimming removed 2 bases from V and 2 bases from J, with 14 bases in between. UMIs were added to TCR cDNA along with a universal primer site when it was made by 5'RACE template switching. TCRdb independently ran MiXCR on the 5' RACE reads; one entry per CDR3 protein. This table holds over 110,000 distinct CDR3 sequences, 7.7% found once. This chain links TRBV4-2 with TRBJ2-3, with D possibly being TRBD2 (6 bases). The receptor was isolated from a man aged 25 to 40 who received the YFV17D yellow fever vaccine. The sequencing here drew on CD4+ T cells sorted from PBMCs, taken 5 days after the yellow fever booster vaccination. The chain's CDR3 is CASSQTVGGNTDTQYF. The CDR3 DNA follows: TGTGCCAGCAGCCAAACCGTCGGGGGTAACACAGATACGCAGTATTTT.